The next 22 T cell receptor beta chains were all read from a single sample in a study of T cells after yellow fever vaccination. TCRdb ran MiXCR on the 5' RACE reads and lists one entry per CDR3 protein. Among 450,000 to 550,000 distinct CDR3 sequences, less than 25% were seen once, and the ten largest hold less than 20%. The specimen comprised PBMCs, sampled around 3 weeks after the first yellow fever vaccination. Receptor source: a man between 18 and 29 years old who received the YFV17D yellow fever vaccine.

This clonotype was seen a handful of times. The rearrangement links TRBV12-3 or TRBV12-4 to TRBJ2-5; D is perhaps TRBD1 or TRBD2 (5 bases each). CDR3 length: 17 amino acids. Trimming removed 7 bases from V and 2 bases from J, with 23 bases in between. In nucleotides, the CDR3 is TGTGCCAGCACCAACCCCCGCTCGGCGAGGGGACAAGAGACCCAGTACTTC. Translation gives CASTNPRSARGQETQYF.

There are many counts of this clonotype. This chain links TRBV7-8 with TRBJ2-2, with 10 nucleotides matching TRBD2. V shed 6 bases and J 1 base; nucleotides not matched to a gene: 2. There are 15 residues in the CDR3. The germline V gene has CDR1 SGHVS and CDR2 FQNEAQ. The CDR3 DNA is TGTGCCAGCAGAGTAGCGGGGGGGAACACCGGGGAGCTGTTTTTT. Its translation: CASRVAGGNTGELFF.

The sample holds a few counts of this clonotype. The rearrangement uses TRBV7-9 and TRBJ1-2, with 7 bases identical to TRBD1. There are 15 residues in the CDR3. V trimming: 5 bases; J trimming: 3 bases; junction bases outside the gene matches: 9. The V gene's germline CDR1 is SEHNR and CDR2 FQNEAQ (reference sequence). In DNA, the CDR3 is TGTGCCAGCAGCCTCGGGCAGGGGGGTGACTATGGCTACACCTTC. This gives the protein CASSLGQGGDYGYTF.

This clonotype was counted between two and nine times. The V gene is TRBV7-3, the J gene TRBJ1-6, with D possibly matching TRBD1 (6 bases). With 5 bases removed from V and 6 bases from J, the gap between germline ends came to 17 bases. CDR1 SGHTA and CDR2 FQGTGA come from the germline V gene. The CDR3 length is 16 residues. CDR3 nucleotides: TGTGCCAGCAGCCCCAGAGAGGGGGGTGGTAATTCACCCCTCCACTTT. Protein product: CASSPREGGGNSPLHF.

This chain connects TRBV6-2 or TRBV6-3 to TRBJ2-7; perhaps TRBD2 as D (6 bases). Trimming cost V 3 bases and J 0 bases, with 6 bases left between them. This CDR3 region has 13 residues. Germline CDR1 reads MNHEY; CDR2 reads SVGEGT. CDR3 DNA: TGTGCCAGCAGTTATAGCGGCTCCTACGAGCAGTACGTC. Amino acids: CASSYSGSYEQYV.

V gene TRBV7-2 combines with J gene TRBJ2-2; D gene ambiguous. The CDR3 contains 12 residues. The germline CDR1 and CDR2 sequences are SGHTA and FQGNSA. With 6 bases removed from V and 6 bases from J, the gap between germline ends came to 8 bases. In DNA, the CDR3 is TGTGCCAGCAGATTGGGTCCCGGGGAGCTGTTTTTT. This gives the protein CASRLGPGELFF.

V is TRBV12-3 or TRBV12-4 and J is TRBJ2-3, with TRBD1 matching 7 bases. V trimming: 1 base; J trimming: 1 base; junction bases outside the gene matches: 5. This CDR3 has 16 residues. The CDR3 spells CASSLDKTGGTDTQYF. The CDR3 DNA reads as TGTGCCAGCAGTTTAGATAAAACAGGGGGCACAGATACGCAGTATTTT.

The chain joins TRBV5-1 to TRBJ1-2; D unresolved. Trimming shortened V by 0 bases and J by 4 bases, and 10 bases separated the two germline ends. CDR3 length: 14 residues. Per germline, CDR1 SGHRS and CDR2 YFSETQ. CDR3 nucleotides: TGCGCCAGCAGCTTGGAGGGATTGGTCTATGGCTACACCTTC. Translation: CASSLEGLVYGYTF.

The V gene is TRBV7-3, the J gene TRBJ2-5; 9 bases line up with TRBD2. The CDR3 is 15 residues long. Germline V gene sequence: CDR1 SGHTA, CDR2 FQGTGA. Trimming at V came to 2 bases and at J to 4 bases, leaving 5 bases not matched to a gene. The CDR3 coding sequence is TGTGCCAGCAGCTTAGTAGCGGGGGTTTCAGAGACCCAGTACTTC. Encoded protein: CASSLVAGVSETQYF.

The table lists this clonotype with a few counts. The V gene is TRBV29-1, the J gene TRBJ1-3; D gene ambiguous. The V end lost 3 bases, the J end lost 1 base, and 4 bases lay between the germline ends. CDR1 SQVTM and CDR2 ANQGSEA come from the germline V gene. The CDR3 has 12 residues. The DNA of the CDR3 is TGCAGCGTTGAGGGGTCTGGAAACACCATATATTTT. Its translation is CSVEGSGNTIYF.

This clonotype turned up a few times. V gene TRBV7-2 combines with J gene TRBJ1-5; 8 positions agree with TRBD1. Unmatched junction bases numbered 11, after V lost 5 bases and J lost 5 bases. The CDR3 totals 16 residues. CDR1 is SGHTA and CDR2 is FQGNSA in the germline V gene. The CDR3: CASSPQTGQAYQPQHF. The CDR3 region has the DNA TGTGCCAGCAGCCCCCAAACGGGACAGGCTTATCAGCCCCAGCATTTT.

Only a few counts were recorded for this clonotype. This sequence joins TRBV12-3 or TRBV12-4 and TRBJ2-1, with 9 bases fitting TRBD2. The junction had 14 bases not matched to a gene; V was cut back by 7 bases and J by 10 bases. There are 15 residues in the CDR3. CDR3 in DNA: TGTGCCAGCACCTTCGGACTAGCGTATCCCGGGGAGCAGTTCTTC. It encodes CASTFGLAYPGEQFF.

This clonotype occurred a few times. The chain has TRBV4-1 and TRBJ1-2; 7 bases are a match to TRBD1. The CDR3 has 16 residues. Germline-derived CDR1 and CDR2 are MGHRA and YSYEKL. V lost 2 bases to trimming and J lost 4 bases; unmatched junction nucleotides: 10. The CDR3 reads CASSQIQGTNVYGYTF. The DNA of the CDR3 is TGCGCCAGCAGCCAAATACAGGGGACAAACGTCTATGGCTACACCTTC.

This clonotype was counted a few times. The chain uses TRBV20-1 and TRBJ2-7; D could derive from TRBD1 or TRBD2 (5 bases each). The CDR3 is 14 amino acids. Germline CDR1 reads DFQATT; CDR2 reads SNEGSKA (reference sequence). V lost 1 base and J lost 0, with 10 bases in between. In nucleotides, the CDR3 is TGCAGTGCTAGAGTTTTGGGGGACTCCTACGAGCAGTACTTC. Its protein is CSARVLGDSYEQYF.

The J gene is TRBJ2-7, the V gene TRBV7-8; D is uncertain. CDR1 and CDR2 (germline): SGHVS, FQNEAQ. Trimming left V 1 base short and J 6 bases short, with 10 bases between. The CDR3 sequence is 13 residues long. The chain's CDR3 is CASSLGRTGEQYF. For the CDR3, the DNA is TGTGCCAGCAGCTTAGGCCGGACGGGCGAGCAGTACTTC.

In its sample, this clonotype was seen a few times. The DNA of the CDR3 is TGTGCCAGTAGTGCGGGCGGGGGAAATCAGCCCCAGCATTTT. Amino acid sequence: CASSAGGGNQPQHF. This chain uses TRBV19 with TRBJ1-5; D perhaps matches TRBD1 (5 bases). Germline V gene lookup returns CDR1 LNHDA and CDR2 SQIVND (reference sequence). The CDR3 contains 14 residues. V was cut by 5 bases and J by 4 bases, with 12 bases left in between.

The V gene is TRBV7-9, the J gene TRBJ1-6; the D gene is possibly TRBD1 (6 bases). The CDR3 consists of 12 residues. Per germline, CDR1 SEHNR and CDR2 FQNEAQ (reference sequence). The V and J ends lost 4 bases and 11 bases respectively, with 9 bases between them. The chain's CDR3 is CASSWTVPPLHF. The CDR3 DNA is TGTGCCAGCAGCTGGACAGTTCCACCCCTCCACTTT.

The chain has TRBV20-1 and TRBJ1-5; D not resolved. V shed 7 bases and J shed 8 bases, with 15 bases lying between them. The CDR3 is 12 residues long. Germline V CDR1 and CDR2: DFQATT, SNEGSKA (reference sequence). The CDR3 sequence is CSEASQREPQHF. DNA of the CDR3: TGCAGTGAGGCCAGTCAAAGGGAGCCCCAGCATTTT.

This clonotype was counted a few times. As DNA, the CDR3 is TGTGCCAGCTCACCCCCTTACTCCGGACAAGAGACCCAGTACTTC. Translated: CASSPPYSGQETQYF. The gene calls are TRBV18 and TRBJ2-5; D is undetermined. The germline V gene encodes CDR1 KGHSH and CDR2 LQKENI. The CDR3 covers 15 residues. V was trimmed by 3 bases and J by 2 bases, leaving 13 bases between them.

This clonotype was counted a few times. CDR3 sequence reads: CASSADSRGLTDTQYF. CDR3 nucleotide sequence: TGTGCCAGCAGCGCGGATAGCAGGGGACTCACAGATACGCAGTATTTT. The rearrangement joins TRBV9 to TRBJ2-3, with D perhaps given as TRBD1 or TRBD2 (6 bases each). This CDR3 region has 16 residues. The germline V and J ends were trimmed by 3 bases and 2 bases, with 16 bases remaining between them. Germline values: CDR1 SGDLS, CDR2 YYNGEE.

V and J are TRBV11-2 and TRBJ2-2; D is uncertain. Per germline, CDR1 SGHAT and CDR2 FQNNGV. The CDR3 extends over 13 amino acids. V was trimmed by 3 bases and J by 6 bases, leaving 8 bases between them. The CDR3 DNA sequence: TGTGCCAGCAGCTTTGTAGGTCCCGGGGAGCTGTTTTTT. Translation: CASSFVGPGELFF.

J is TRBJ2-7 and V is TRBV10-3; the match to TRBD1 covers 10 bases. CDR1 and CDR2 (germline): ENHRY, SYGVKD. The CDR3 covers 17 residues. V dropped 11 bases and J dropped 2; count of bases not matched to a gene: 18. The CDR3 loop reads CAGSPGTGVRGAYEQYF. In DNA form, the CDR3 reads TGTGCCGGGTCCCCGGGGACAGGGGTAAGAGGGGCCTACGAGCAGTACTTC.